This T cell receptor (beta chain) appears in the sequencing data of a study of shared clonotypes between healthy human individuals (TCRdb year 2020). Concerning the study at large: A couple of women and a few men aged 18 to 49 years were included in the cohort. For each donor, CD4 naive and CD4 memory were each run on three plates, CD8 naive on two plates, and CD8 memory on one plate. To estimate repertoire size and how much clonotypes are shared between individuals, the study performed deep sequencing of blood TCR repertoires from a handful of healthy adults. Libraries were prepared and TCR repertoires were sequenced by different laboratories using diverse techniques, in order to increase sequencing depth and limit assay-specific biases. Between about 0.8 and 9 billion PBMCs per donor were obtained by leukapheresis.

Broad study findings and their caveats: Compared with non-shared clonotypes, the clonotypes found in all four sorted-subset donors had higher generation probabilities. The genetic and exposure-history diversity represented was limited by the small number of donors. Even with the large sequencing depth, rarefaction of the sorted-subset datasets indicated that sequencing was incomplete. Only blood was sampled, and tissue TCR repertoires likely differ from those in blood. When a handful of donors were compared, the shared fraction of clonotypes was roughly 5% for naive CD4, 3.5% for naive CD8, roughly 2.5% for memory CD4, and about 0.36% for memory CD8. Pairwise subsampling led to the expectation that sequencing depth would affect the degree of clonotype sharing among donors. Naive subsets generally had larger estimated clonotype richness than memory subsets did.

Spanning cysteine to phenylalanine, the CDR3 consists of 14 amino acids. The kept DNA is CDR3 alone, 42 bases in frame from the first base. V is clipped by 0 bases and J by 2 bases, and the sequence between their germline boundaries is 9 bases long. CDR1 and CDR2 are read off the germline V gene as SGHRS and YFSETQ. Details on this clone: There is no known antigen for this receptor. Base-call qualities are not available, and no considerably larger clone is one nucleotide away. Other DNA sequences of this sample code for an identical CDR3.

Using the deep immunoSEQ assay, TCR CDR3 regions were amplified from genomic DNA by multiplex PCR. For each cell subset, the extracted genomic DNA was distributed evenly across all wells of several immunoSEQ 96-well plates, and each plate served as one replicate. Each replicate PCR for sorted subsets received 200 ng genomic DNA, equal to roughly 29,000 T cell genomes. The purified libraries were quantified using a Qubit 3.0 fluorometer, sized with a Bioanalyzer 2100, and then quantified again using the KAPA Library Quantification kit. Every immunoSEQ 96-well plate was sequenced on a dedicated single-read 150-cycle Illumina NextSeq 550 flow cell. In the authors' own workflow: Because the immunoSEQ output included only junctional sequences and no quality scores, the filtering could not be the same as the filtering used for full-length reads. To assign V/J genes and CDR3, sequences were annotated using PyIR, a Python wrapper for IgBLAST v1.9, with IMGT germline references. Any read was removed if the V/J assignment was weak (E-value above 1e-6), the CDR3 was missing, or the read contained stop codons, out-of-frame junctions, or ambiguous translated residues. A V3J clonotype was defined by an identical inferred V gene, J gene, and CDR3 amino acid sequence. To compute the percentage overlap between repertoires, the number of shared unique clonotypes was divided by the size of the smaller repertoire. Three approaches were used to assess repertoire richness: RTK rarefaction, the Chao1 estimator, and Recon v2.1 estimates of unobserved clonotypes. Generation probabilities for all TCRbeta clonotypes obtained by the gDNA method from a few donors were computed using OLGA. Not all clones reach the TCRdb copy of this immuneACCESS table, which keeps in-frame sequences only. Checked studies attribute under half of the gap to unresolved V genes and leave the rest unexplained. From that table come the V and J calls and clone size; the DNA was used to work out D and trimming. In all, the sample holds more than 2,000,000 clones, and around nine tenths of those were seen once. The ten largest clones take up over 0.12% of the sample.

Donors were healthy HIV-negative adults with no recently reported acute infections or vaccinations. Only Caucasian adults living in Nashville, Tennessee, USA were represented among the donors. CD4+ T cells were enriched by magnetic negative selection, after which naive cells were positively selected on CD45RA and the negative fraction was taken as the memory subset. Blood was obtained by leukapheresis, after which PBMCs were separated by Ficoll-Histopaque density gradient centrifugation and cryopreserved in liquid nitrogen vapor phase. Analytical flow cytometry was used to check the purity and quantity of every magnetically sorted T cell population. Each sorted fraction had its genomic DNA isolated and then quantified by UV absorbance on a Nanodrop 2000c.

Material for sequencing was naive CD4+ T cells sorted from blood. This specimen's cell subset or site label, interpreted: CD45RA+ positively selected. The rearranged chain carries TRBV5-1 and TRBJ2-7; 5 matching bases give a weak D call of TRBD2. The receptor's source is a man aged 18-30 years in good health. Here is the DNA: TGCGCCAGCAGCTTGGCGGGGTCCCCCTACGAGCAGTACTTC. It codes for CASSLAGSPYEQYF. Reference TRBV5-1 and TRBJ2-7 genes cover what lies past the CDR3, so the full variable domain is KAGVTQTPRYLIKTRGQQVTLSCSPISGHRSVSWYQQTPGQGLQFLFEYFSETQRNKGNFPGRFSGRQFSNSRSEMNVSTLELGDSALYLCASSLAGSPYEQYFGPGTRLTVT.